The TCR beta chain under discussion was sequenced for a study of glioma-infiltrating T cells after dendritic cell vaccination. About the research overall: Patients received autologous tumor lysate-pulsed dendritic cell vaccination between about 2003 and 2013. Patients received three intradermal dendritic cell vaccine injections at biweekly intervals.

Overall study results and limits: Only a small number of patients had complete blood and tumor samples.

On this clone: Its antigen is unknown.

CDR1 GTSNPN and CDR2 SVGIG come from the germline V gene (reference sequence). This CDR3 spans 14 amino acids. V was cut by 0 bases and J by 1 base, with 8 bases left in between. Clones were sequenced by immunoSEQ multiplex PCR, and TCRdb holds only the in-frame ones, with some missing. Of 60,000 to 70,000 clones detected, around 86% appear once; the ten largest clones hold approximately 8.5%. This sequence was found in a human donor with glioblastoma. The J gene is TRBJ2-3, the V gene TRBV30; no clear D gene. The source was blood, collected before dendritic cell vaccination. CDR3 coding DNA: TGTGCCTGGAGTGTGAGAGTGGGCACAGATACGCAGTATTTT. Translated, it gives CAWSVRVGTDTQYF.